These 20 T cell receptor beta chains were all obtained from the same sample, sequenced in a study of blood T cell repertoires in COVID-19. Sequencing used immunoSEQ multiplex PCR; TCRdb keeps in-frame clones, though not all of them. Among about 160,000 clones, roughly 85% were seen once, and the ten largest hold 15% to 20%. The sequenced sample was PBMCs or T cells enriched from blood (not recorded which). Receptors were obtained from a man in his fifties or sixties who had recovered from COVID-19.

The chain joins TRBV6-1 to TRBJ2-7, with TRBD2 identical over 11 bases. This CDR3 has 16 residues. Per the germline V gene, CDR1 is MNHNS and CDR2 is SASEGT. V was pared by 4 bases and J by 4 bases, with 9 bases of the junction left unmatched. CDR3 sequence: CASSAGGASGRYEQYF. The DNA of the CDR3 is TGTGCCAGCAGTGCAGGCGGTGCTAGCGGGAGGTACGAGCAGTACTTC.

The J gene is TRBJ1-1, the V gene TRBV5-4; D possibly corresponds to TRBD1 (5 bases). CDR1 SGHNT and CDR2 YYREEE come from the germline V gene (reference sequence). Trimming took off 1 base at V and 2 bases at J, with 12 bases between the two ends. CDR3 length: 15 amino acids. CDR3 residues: CASSLLDTYNTEAFF. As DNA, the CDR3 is TGTGCCAGCAGCTTGTTGGACACCTACAACACTGAAGCTTTCTTT.

The CDR3 DNA reads TGTGCCAGCAGTTACCACAAGCGAGTCGAGCAGTACTTC. Its protein is CASSYHKRVEQYF. The genes are TRBV6-6 and TRBJ2-7; the D is unclear. Germline V gives CDR1 MNHNY, CDR2 SVGAGI (reference sequence). The V end lost 2 bases, the J end lost 6 bases, and 11 bases lay between the germline ends. This CDR3 has 13 amino acids.

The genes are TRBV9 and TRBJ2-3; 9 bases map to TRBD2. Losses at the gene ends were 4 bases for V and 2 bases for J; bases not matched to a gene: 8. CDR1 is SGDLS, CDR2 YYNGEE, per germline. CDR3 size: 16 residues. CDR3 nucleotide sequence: TGTGCCAGCAGCCAAGGGGCTAGCGGGACCACAGATACGCAGTATTTT. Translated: CASSQGASGTTDTQYF.

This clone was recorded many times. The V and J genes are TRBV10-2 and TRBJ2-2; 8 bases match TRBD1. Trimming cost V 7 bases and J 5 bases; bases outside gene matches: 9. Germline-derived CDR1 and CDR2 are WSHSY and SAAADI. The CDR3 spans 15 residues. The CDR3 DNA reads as TGCGCCAGCATGAGCGGACAGGGATGGACCGGGGAGCTGTTTTTT. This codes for CASMSGQGWTGELFF.

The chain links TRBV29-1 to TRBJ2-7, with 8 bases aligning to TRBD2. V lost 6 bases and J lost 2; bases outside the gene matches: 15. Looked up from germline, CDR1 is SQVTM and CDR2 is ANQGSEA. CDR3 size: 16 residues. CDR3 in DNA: TGCAGCGTGGGGTTTGGGCTAGCGGGCTCGGCCTACGAGCAGTACTTC. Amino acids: CSVGFGLAGSAYEQYF.

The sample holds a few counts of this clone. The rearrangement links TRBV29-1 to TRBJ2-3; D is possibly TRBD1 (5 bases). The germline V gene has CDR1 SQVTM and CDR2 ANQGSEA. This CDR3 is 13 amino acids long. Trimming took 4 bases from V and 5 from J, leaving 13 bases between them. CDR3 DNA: TGCAGCGTTGGGGCAGGGCTGGGAGATACGCAGTATTTT. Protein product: CSVGAGLGDTQYF.

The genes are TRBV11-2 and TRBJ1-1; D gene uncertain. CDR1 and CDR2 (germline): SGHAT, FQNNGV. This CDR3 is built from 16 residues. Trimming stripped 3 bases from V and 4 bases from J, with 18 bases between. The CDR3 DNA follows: TGTGCCAGCAGCTTTAGACGGGGAAGGAGGGTCACTGAAGCTTTCTTT. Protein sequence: CASSFRRGRRVTEAFF.

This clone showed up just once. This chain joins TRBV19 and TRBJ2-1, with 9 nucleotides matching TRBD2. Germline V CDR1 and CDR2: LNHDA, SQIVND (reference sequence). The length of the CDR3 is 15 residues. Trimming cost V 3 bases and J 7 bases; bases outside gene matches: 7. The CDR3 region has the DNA TGTGCCAGTAGTATGGGCGGGAGGGTTTATAATGAGCAGTTCTTC. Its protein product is CASSMGGRVYNEQFF.

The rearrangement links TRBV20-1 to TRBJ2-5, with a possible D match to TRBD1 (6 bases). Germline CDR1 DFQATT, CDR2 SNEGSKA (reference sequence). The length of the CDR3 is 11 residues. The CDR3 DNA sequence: TGCAGGGCAGGACAGAAAGAGACCCAGTACTTC. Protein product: CRAGQKETQYF.

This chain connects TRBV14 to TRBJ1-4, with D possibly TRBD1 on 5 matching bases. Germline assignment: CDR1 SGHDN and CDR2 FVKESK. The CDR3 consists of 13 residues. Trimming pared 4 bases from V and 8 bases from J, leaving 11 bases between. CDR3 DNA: TGTGCCAGCAGCCTCCGAGACAGAGAAAAACTGTTTTTT. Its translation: CASSLRDREKLFF.

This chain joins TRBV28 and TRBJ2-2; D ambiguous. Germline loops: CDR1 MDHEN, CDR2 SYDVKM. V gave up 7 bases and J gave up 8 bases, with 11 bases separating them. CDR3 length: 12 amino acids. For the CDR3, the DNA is TGTGCCAGCACCGACACCCCGGGGGAGCTGTTTTTT. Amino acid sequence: CASTDTPGELFF. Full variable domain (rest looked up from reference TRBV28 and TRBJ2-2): DVKVTQSSRYLVKRTGEKVFLECVQDMDHENMFWYRQDPGLGLRLIYFSYDVKMKEKGDIPEGYSVSREKKERFSLILESASTNQTSMYLCASTDTPGELFFGEGSRLTVL.

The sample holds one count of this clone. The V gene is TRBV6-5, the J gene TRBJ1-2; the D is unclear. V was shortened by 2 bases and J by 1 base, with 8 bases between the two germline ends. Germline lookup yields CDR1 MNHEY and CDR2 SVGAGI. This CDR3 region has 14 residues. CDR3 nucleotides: TGTGCCAGCAGTTACGGGGAGGTTAACTATGGCTACACCTTC. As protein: CASSYGEVNYGYTF.

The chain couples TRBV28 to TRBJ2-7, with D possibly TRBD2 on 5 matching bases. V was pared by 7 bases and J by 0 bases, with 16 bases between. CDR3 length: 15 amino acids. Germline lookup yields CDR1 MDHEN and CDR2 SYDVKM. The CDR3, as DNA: TGTGCCAGCAAGGATGAGGGCCTCGGCTCCTACGAGCAGTACTTC. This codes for CASKDEGLGSYEQYF. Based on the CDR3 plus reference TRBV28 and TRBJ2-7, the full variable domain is DVKVTQSSRYLVKRTGEKVFLECVQDMDHENMFWYRQDPGLGLRLIYFSYDVKMKEKGDIPEGYSVSREKKERFSLILESASTNQTSMYLCASKDEGLGSYEQYFGPGTRLTVT.

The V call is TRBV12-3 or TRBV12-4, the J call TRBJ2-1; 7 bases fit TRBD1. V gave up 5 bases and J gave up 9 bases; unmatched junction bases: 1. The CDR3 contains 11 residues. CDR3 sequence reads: CASSRTGEQFF. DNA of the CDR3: TGTGCCAGCAGTCGGACAGGTGAGCAGTTCTTC.

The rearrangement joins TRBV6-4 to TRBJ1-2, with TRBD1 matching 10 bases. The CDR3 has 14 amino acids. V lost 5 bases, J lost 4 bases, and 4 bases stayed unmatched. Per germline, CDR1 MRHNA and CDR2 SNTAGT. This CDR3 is CASSQDRGAYGYTF. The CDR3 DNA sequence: TGTGCCAGCAGTCAGGACAGGGGGGCCTATGGCTACACCTTC.

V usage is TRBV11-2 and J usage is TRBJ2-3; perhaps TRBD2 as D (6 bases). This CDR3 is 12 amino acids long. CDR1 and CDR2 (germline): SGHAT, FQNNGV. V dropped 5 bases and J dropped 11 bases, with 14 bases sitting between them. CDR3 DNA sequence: TGTGCCAGCAGCCAGGGAGGTGCAGAGCAGTATTTT. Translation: CASSQGGAEQYF.

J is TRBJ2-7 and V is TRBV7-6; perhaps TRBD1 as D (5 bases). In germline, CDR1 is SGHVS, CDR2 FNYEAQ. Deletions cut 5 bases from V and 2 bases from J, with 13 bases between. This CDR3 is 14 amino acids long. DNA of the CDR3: TGTGCCAGCAGCCCTACAGGAGAGACCTACGAGCAGTACTTC. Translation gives CASSPTGETYEQYF.

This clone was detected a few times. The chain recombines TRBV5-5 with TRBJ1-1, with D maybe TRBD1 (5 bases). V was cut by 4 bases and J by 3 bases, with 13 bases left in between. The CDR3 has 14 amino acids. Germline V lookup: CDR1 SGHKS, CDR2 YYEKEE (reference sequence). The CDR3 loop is CASSADSHYTEAFF. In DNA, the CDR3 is TGTGCCAGCAGCGCCGACAGTCACTACACTGAAGCTTTCTTT.

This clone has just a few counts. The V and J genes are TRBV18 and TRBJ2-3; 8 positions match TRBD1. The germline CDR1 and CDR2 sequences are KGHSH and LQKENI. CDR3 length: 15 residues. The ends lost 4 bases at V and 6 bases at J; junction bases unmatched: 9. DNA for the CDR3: TGTGCCAGCTCACTTATGGGACAGGCGGAGGATACGCAGTATTTT. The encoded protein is CASSLMGQAEDTQYF.